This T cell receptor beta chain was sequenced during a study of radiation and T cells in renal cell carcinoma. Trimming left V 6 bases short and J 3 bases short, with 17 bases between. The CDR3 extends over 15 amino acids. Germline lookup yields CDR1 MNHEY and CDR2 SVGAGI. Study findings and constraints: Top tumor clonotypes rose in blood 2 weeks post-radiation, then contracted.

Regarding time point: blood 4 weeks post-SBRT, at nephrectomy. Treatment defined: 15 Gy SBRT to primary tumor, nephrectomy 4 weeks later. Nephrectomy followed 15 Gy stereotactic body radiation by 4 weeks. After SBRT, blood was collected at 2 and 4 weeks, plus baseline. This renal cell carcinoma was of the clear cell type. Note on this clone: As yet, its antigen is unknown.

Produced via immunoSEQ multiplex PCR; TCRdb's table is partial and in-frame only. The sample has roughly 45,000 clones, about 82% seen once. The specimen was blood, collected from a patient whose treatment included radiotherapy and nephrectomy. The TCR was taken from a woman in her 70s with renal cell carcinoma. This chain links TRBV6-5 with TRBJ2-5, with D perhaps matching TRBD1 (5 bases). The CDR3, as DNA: TGTGCCAGCAGCTTTCAGGGCAGTCATGAAGAGACCCAGTACTTC. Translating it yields CASSFQGSHEETQYF.